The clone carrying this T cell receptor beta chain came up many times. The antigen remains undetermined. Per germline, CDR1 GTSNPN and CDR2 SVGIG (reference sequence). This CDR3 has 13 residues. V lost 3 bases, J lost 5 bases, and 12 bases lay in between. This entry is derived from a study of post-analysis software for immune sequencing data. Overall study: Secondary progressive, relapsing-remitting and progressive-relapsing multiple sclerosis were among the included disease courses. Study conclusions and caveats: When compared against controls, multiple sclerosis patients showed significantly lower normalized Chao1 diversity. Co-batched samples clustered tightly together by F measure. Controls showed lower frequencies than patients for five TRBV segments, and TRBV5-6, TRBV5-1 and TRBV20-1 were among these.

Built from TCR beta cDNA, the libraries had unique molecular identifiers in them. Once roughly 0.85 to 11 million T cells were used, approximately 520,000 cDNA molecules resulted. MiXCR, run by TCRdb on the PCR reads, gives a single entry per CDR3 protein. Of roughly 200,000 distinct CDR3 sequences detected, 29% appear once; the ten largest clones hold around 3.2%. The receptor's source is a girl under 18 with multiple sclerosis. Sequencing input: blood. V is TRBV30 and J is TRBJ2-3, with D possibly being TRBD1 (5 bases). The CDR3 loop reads CAWRKQVQDTQYF. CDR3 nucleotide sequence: TGTGCCTGGAGGAAACAGGTGCAAGATACGCAGTATTTT.